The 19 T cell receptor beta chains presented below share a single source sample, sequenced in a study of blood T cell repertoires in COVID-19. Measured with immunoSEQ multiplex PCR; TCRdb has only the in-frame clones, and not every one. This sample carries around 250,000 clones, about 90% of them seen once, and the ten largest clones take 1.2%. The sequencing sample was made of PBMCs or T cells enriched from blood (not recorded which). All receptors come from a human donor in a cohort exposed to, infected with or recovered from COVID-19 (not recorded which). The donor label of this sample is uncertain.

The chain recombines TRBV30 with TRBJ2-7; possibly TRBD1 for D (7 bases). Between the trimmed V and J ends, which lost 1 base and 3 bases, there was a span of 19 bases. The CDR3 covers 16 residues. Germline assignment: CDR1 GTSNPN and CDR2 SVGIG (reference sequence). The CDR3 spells CAWSARRGQGGYEQYF. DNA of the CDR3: TGTGCCTGGAGTGCCCGCCGAGGTCAGGGGGGCTACGAGCAGTACTTC. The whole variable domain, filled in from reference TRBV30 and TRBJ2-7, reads SQTIHQWPATLVQPVGSPLSLECTVEGTSNPNLYWYRQAAGRGLQLLFYSVGIGQISSEVPQNLSASRPQDRQFILSSKKLLLSDSGFYLCAWSARRGQGGYEQYFGPGTRLTVT.

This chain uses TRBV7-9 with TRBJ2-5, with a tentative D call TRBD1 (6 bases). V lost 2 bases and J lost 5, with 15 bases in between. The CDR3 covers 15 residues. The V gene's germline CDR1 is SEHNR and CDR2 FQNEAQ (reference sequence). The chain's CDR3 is CASSLLQGMVETQYF. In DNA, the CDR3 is TGTGCCAGCAGCTTACTTCAGGGGATGGTGGAGACCCAGTACTTC.

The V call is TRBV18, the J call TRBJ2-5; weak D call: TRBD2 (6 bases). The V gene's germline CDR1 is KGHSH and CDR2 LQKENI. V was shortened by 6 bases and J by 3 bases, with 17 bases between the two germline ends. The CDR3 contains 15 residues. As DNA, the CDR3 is TGTGCCAGCTCGCCCCGGGGACTGTCGGAAGAGACCCAGTACTTC. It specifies CASSPRGLSEETQYF.

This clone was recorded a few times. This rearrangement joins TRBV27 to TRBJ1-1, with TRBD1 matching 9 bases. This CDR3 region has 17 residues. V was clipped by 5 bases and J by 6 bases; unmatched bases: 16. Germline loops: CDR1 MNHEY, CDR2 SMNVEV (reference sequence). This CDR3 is CASSLDLPGQGRAEAFF. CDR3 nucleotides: TGTGCCAGCAGTCTCGATCTACCGGGACAGGGAAGAGCTGAAGCTTTCTTT.

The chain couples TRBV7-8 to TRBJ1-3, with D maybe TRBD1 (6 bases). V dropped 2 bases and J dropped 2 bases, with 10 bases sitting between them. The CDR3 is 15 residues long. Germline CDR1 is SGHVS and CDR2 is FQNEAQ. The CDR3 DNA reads TGTGCCAGCAGCTTACAGGGGTTAACTGGAAACACCATATATTTT. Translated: CASSLQGLTGNTIYF.

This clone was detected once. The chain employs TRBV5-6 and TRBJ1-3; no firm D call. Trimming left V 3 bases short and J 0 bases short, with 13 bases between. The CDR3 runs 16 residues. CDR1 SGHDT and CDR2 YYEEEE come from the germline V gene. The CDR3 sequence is CASSYRLQTSGNTIYF. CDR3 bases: TGTGCCAGCAGCTACCGTCTACAGACCTCTGGAAACACCATATATTTT.

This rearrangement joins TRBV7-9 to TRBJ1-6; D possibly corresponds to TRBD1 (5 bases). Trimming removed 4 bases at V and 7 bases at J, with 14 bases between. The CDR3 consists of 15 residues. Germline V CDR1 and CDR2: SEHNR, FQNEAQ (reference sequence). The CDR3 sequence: CASSSTTGVNSPLHF. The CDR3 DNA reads TGTGCCAGCAGCTCGACCACAGGTGTGAATTCACCCCTCCACTTT.

CDR3 bases: TGTGCCAGCAGTCCCCTCGGGGGGTATTCACCCCTCCACTTT. Residues: CASSPLGGYSPLHF. V is TRBV25-1 and J is TRBJ1-6; perhaps TRBD1 as D (5 bases). Germline V gene data show CDR1 as MGHDK and CDR2 as SYGVNS. Trimming cost V 5 bases and J 8 bases, with 13 bases left between them. The CDR3 loop spans 14 amino acids.

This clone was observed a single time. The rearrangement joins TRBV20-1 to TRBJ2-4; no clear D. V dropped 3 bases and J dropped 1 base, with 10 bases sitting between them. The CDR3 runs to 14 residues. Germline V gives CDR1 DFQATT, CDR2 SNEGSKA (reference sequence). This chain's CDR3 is CSASRGLAKNIQYF. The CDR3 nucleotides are TGCAGTGCTAGTCGCGGATTGGCCAAAAACATTCAGTACTTC.

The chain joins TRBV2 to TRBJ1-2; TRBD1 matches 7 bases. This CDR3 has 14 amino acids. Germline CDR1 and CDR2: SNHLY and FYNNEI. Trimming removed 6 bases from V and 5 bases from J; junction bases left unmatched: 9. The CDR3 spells CASSTGTDIYGYTF. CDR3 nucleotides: TGTGCCAGCAGCACCGGGACAGATATATATGGCTACACCTTC.

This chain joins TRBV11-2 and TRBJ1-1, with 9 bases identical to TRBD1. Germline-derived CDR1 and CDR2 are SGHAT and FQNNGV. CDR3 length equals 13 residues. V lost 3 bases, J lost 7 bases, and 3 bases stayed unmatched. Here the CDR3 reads CASSFGQGREAFF. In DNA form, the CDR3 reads TGTGCCAGCAGCTTCGGACAGGGGCGTGAAGCTTTCTTT.

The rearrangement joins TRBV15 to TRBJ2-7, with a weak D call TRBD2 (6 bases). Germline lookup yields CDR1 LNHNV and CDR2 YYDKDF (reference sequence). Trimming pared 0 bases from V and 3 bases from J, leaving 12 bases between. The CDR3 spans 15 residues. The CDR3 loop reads CATSREGEDYYEQYF. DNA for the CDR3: TGTGCCACCAGCAGAGAGGGGGAGGATTACTACGAGCAGTACTTC.

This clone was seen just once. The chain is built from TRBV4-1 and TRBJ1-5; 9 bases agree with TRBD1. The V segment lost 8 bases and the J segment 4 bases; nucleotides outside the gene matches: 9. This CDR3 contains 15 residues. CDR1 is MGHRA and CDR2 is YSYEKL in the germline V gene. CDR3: CASSSTGTGNQPQHF. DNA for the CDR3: TGCGCCAGCTCCTCAACCGGGACAGGGAATCAGCCCCAGCATTTT.

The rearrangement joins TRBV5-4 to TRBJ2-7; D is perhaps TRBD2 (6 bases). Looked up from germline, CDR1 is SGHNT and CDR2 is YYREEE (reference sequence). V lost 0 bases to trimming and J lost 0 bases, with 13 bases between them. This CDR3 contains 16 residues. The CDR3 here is CASSLGSGLSSYEQYF. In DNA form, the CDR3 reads TGTGCCAGCAGCTTGGGGTCGGGACTTAGCTCCTACGAGCAGTACTTC.

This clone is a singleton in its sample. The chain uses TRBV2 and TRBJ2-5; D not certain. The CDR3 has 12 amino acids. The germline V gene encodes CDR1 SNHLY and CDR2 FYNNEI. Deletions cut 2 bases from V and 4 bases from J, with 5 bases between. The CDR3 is CASSEQIETQYF. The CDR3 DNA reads TGTGCCAGCAGTGAACAGATAGAGACCCAGTACTTC.

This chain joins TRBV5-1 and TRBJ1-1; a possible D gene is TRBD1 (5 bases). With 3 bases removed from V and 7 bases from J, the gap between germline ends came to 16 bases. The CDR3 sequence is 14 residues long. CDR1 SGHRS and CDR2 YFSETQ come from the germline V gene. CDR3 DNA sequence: TGCGCCAGCAGCTCGGGGACTATGGGGGGTGAAGCTTTCTTT. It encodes CASSSGTMGGEAFF.

CDR3 sequence (DNA): TGTGCCAGTAGGAATACTATGAACACTGAAGCTTTCTTT. It specifies CASRNTMNTEAFF. The chain uses TRBV19 and TRBJ1-1; D is undetermined. The germline V gene has CDR1 LNHDA and CDR2 SQIVND (reference sequence). The CDR3 loop spans 13 amino acids. V was shortened by 6 bases and J by 0 bases, with 8 bases between the two germline ends.

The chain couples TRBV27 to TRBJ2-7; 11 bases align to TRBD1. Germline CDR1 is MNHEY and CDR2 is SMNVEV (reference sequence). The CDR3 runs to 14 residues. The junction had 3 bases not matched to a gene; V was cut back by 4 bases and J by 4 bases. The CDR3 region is CASSWTGGTYEQYF. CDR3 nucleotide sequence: TGTGCCAGCAGTTGGACAGGGGGCACGTACGAGCAGTACTTC.

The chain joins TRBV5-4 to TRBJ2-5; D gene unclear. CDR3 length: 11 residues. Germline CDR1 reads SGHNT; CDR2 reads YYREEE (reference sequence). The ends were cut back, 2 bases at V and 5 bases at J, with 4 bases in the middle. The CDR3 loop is CASSFGETQYF. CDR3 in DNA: TGTGCCAGCAGCTTCGGGGAGACCCAGTACTTC. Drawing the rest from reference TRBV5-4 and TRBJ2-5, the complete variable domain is ETGVTQSPTHLIKTRGQQVTLRCSSQSGHNTVSWYQQALGQGPQFIFQYYREEENGRGNFPPRFSGLQFPNYSSELNVNALELDDSALYLCASSFGETQYFGPGTRLLVL.